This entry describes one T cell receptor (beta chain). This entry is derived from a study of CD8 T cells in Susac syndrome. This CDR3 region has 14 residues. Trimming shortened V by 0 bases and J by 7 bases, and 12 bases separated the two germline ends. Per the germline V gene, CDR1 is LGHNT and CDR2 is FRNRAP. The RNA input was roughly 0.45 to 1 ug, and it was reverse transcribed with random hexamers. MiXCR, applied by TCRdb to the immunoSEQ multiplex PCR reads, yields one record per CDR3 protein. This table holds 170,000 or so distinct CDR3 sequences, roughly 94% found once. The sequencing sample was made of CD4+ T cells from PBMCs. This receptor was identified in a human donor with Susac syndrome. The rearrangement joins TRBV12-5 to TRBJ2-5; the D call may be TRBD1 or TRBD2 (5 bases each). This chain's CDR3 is CASGLVVQAGTQYF. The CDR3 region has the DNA TGTGCTAGTGGTTTGGTAGTACAGGCGGGGACCCAGTACTTC. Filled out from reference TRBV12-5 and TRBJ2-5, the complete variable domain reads DARVTQTPRHKVTEMGQEVTMRCQPILGHNTVFWYRQTMMQGLELLAYFRNRAPLDDSGMPKDRFSAEMPDATLATLKIQPSEPRDSAVYFCASGLVVQAGTQYFGPGTRLLVL.